This T cell receptor (beta chain) was sequenced for a study of post-analysis software for immune sequencing data. Study-level results: Controls had lower frequencies than patients of four or five TRBV segments, which included TRBV5-6, TRBV5-1 and TRBV20-1. For normalized Chao1 diversity, multiple sclerosis patients scored significantly lower than controls did.

In the case of this clonotype: Antigen specificity is unknown.

Prepared TCR beta cDNA libraries contained unique molecular identifiers. TCRdb used MiXCR to reprocess the PCR reads, holding one entry per CDR3 protein. In the table there are more than 450,000 distinct CDR3 sequences, around 40% of which are singletons. This CDR3 contains 15 residues. Per the germline V gene, CDR1 is SGHVS and CDR2 is FNYEAQ. With 1 base clipped from V and 0 bases from J, the junction kept 2 bases outside the gene matches. The rearrangement joins TRBV7-6 to TRBJ2-7; 8 bases are shared with TRBD2. This clonotype was obtained from a girl between 10 and 17 years old with multiple sclerosis. The sample taken for sequencing was blood. CDR3 sequence: CASSLDSGSSYEQYF. The DNA of the CDR3 is TGTGCCAGCAGCTTAGACAGCGGGAGCTCCTACGAGCAGTACTTC.